These 13 T cell receptor beta chains came from one sample sequenced in a study of blood T cells in healthy people across ages. Then a second PCR, running roughly 7 to 11 cycles, was carried out with a sample-barcoded 5' primer and a J-beta primer mix. One entry per CDR3 protein results from TCRdb running MiXCR on the 5' RACE reads. The sample has roughly 1,500,000 distinct CDR3 sequences; roughly 32% are singletons. The material sequenced was blood. The origin of the receptors is a woman in her twenties or thirties in good health.

This clonotype occurred a few times. The J gene is TRBJ2-5, the V gene TRBV29-1; D gene uncertain. CDR3 length equals 11 residues. Germline CDR1 and CDR2: SQVTM and ANQGSEA. The ends were cut back, 3 bases at V and 6 bases at J, with 8 bases in the middle. This CDR3 is CSVDGSKTQYF. The CDR3 nucleotides read TGCAGCGTTGATGGGTCGAAGACCCAGTACTTC.

The table lists this clonotype with a few counts. The V gene is TRBV27, the J gene TRBJ2-5; 7 bases map to TRBD2. The J call may not be correct, given that the DNA end is closer to TRBJ2-7. The CDR3 consists of 13 residues. Germline V lookup: CDR1 MNHEY, CDR2 SMNVEV (reference sequence). CDR3 bases: TGTGCCAGCAGTTTATTAGTAGCGGGCGAGCAGTACTTC. Encoded protein: CASSLLVAGEQYF.

The rearrangement joins TRBV29-1 to TRBJ2-4; TRBD2 matches at 9 bases. The CDR3 contains 13 residues. V was clipped by 4 bases and J by 6 bases; unmatched bases: 4. From germline, CDR1 is SQVTM and CDR2 ANQGSEA. CDR3 residues: CSVGGRAGNIQYF. The CDR3, as DNA: TGCAGCGTTGGCGGGAGGGCCGGAAACATTCAGTACTTC.

The chain employs TRBV7-9 and TRBJ1-2; the D is unclear. Germline loops: CDR1 SEHNR, CDR2 FQNEAQ (reference sequence). V lost 1 base, J lost 10 bases, and 13 bases lay in between. CDR3 length: 13 amino acids. The CDR3 protein is CASSLDGEGDYTF. As DNA, the CDR3 is TGTGCCAGCAGCTTAGACGGGGAGGGCGACTACACCTTC.

In DNA, the CDR3 is TGCAGTGCTAGAGATTTGGGGTATTGGGAGACCCAGTACTTC. This translates into CSARDLGYWETQYF. The chain has TRBV20-1 and TRBJ2-5; D gene uncertain. Per germline, CDR1 DFQATT and CDR2 SNEGSKA (reference sequence). This CDR3 is built from 14 residues. V was shortened by 0 bases and J by 5 bases, with 13 bases between the two germline ends.

The chain employs TRBV4-1 and TRBJ2-1; 10 nucleotides agree with TRBD2. The CDR3 spans 20 residues. Germline lookup yields CDR1 MGHRA and CDR2 YSYEKL. Trimming removed 0 bases from V and 7 bases from J; junction bases left unmatched: 18. The CDR3 sequence: CASSQDTARSSGSLLNEQFF. The CDR3 nucleotides are TGCGCCAGCAGCCAAGATACGGCCAGATCTAGCGGGAGCCTTTTAAATGAGCAGTTCTTC.

This chain connects TRBV11-2 to TRBJ2-5; TRBD1 aligns across 8 bases. The CDR3 runs 19 residues. Germline values: CDR1 SGHAT, CDR2 FQNNGV. V was pared by 0 bases and J by 3 bases, with 15 bases of the junction left unmatched. The CDR3 DNA follows: TGTGCCAGCAGCTTAGATCCTCAGGGGGCGACTCCTTCCGAAGAGACCCAGTACTTC. Protein sequence: CASSLDPQGATPSEETQYF. The whole variable domain, remainder taken from reference TRBV11-2 and TRBJ2-5, is EAGVAQSPRYKIIEKRQSVAFWCNPISGHATLYWYQQILGQGPKLLIQFQNNGVVDDSQLPKDRFSAERLKGVDSTLKIQPAKLEDSAVYLCASSLDPQGATPSEETQYFGPGTRLLVL.

This clonotype was counted between two and nine times. V usage is TRBV27 and J usage is TRBJ2-3; the D gene is possibly TRBD2 (6 bases). CDR3 length: 17 residues. The germline CDR1 and CDR2 sequences are MNHEY and SMNVEV (reference sequence). V was cut by 2 bases and J by 0 bases, with 15 bases left in between. The CDR3 loop is CASSLIFSSGSTDTQYF. CDR3 DNA: TGTGCCAGCAGTTTAATATTTTCGAGCGGGAGCACAGATACGCAGTATTTT.

This clonotype has more than one count but fewer than ten. The chain has TRBV29-1 and TRBJ1-5, with a weak D call TRBD1 (5 bases). The CDR3 covers 13 residues. Germline loops: CDR1 SQVTM, CDR2 ANQGSEA. Between the trimmed V and J ends, which lost 4 bases and 2 bases, there was a span of 9 bases. CDR3 loop: CSVVGGGNQPQHF. CDR3 DNA: TGCAGCGTTGTCGGGGGTGGCAATCAGCCCCAGCATTTT.

In this sample, this clonotype turned up many times. The rearrangement uses TRBV29-1 and TRBJ2-1; no firm D call. Between the trimmed V and J ends, which lost 3 bases and 0 bases, there was a span of 6 bases. The CDR3 contains 13 residues. Germline V lookup: CDR1 SQVTM, CDR2 ANQGSEA. This CDR3 reads CSVDVSSYNEQFF. In nucleotides, the CDR3 is TGCAGCGTTGATGTGAGCTCCTACAATGAGCAGTTCTTC.

The V gene is TRBV20-1, the J gene TRBJ2-3; 8 bases fit TRBD1. The length of the CDR3 is 14 residues. The V segment lost 5 bases and the J segment 1 base; nucleotides outside the gene matches: 5. Per germline, CDR1 DFQATT and CDR2 SNEGSKA (reference sequence). The CDR3 nucleotides are TGCAGTGCTCGCCAGGGGGCCCGCACAGATACGCAGTATTTT. This sequence encodes CSARQGARTDTQYF.

Notes on this clonotype: A read error is possible here, since a much larger clone lies one base away. V gene TRBV7-9 combines with J gene TRBJ2-3, with unresolved D. Germline CDR1 SEHNR, CDR2 FQNEAQ (reference sequence). This CDR3 region has 13 residues. V shed 4 bases and J shed 4 bases, with 9 bases lying between them. The DNA of the CDR3 is TGTGCCAGCAGCTCCGTGGCAGCAGATACGCAGTATTTT. Protein sequence: CASSSVAADTQYF.

This clonotype appeared many times. The chain employs TRBV25-1 and TRBJ1-2; D gene uncertain. V was clipped by 0 bases and J by 4 bases, with 12 bases between them. This CDR3 has 15 amino acids. CDR1 and CDR2 from the germline V gene are MGHDK and SYGVNS. The CDR3: CASSEYGDALYGYTF. The CDR3 DNA reads as TGTGCCAGCAGTGAATACGGTGACGCACTCTATGGCTACACCTTC.